One and the same sample provided the 15 T cell receptor beta chains below, sequenced in a study of brain T cells in children with intractable seizures. Data came from immunoSEQ multiplex PCR; TCRdb stores just in-frame clones and leaves some out. The profile shows around 80,000 clones, around 91% of them singletons. Here the sequenced sample was peripheral blood, taken at surgery. Receptor source: a girl aged 2 to 9 with Rasmussen encephalitis and intractable seizures.

V is TRBV5-4 and J is TRBJ2-2, with TRBD1 identical over 7 bases. The germline gives CDR1 SGHNT, CDR2 YYREEE (reference sequence). V lost 3 bases to trimming and J lost 3 bases; unmatched junction nucleotides: 2. CDR3 length: 14 residues. The CDR3 here is CASSSGQHTGELFF. DNA for the CDR3: TGTGCCAGCAGCTCGGGACAGCACACCGGGGAGCTGTTTTTT. Looking up the rest from reference TRBV5-4 and TRBJ2-2 gives the full variable domain: ETGVTQSPTHLIKTRGQQVTLRCSSQSGHNTVSWYQQALGQGPQFIFQYYREEENGRGNFPPRFSGLQFPNYSSELNVNALELDDSALYLCASSSGQHTGELFFGEGSRLTVL.

The chain combines TRBV19 with TRBJ2-5; D possibly uses TRBD1 or TRBD2 (5 bases each). This CDR3 contains 13 residues. CDR1 is LNHDA and CDR2 is SQIVND in the germline V gene (reference sequence). Trimming took off 4 bases at V and 10 bases at J, with 16 bases between the two ends. The CDR3 region is CASSTRGTTDQYF. CDR3 DNA sequence: TGTGCCAGTAGTACCCGGGGCACTACGGACCAGTACTTC.

This clone is a singleton in its sample. This chain links TRBV2 with TRBJ1-4; TRBD1 matches at 7 bases. With 4 bases clipped from V and 4 bases from J, the junction kept 3 bases outside the gene matches. The length of the CDR3 is 14 residues. Per germline, CDR1 SNHLY and CDR2 FYNNEI. The CDR3 nucleotides read TGTGCCAGCAGTGGACAGGGAGTTAATGAAAAACTGTTTTTT. Its protein product is CASSGQGVNEKLFF.

The gene calls are TRBV11-3 and TRBJ1-6; TRBD1 agrees at 11 bases. This CDR3 spans 16 amino acids. V shed 4 bases, J shed 10 bases, and the junction held 9 bases outside the gene matches. CDR1 SGHNT and CDR2 YENEEA come from the germline V gene. CDR3 region: CASSSEDRGRRSPLHF. The CDR3 coding sequence is TGTGCCAGCAGCTCCGAGGACAGGGGGCGCCGATCACCCCTCCACTTT. Based on the CDR3 plus reference TRBV11-3 and TRBJ1-6, the full variable domain is EAGVVQSPRYKIIEKKQPVAFWCNPISGHNTLYWYLQNLGQGPELLIRYENEEAVDDSQLPKDRFSAERLKGVDSTLKIQPAELGDSAVYLCASSSEDRGRRSPLHFGNGTRLTVT.

This sequence joins TRBV6-1 and TRBJ2-7, with D hard to call. Germline lookup yields CDR1 MNHNS and CDR2 SASEGT. This CDR3 has 11 residues. V shed 3 bases and J shed 3 bases, with 3 bases lying between them. In DNA form, the CDR3 reads TGTGCCAGCAGTGACAGCTACGAGCAGTACTTC. Translated, it gives CASSDSYEQYF.

The genes are TRBV27 and TRBJ1-1; D is unclear. The germline V and J ends were trimmed by 6 bases and 3 bases, with 14 bases remaining between them. Germline CDR1 reads MNHEY; CDR2 reads SMNVEV (reference sequence). CDR3 length equals 14 residues. The CDR3 bases are TGTGCCAGCAGCAAAGAACCAGCGTACACTGAAGCTTTCTTT. It translates to CASSKEPAYTEAFF.

This chain joins TRBV30 and TRBJ2-1; D gene uncertain. CDR1 is GTSNPN and CDR2 is SVGIG in the germline V gene (reference sequence). The ends were cut back, 7 bases at V and 3 bases at J, with 13 bases in the middle. The CDR3 runs to 13 residues. The CDR3 nucleotides are TGTGCCTTTCAAATCGAGCTCTACAATGAGCAGTTCTTC. This codes for CAFQIELYNEQFF.

This chain joins TRBV2 and TRBJ1-2; D gene uncertain. Germline assignment: CDR1 SNHLY and CDR2 FYNNEI. Trimming took 6 bases from V and 3 from J, leaving 5 bases between them. The CDR3 contains 11 residues. The CDR3 loop is CASRPDYGYTF. CDR3 bases: TGTGCCAGCAGGCCGGACTATGGCTACACCTTC. The whole variable domain, remainder taken from reference TRBV2 and TRBJ1-2, is EPEVTQTPSHQVTQMGQEVILRCVPISNHLYFYWYRQILGQKVEFLVSFYNNEISEKSEIFDDQFSVERPDGSNFTLKIRSTKLEDSAMYFCASRPDYGYTFGSGTRLTVV.

This chain links TRBV3-1 (or the pseudogene TRBV3-2) with TRBJ2-2, with no clear D. The germline V gene encodes CDR1 LGHDT and CDR2 YNNKEL (reference sequence). The V gene lost 7 bases and the J gene lost 2 bases, with 11 bases spanning the gap. This CDR3 is 14 amino acids long. The CDR3 DNA is TGTGCCAGCATAGGACGTTCAAACACCGGGGAGCTGTTTTTT. Amino acids: CASIGRSNTGELFF.

V gene TRBV29-1 combines with J gene TRBJ2-1; 10 bases match TRBD2. The CDR3 extends over 16 amino acids. Trimming removed 4 bases from V and 5 bases from J; junction bases left unmatched: 11. Germline values: CDR1 SQVTM, CDR2 ANQGSEA. This CDR3 is CSVAGLAETRDNEQFF. The CDR3 DNA reads TGCAGCGTTGCCGGACTAGCGGAAACCCGTGACAATGAGCAGTTCTTC.

The chain links TRBV4-1 to TRBJ1-6; D is perhaps TRBD1 (5 bases). There are 20 residues in the CDR3. V was cut by 0 bases and J by 7 bases, with 25 bases left in between. The germline CDR1 and CDR2 sequences are MGHRA and YSYEKL. The DNA for the CDR3 is TGCGCCAGCAGCCAAGACCCGACAGACCTGTTGGGACTGGTAAATTCACCCCTCCACTTT. This sequence encodes CASSQDPTDLLGLVNSPLHF.

The V and J genes are TRBV28 and TRBJ2-5; 16 positions agree with TRBD2. The V segment lost 5 bases and the J segment 1 base; nucleotides outside the gene matches: 7. The length of the CDR3 is 18 residues. CDR1 and CDR2 from the germline V gene are MDHEN and SYDVKM. This chain's CDR3 is CASSGTSGGADPQETQYF. CDR3 in DNA: TGTGCCAGCAGTGGGACTAGCGGGGGGGCCGACCCCCAAGAGACCCAGTACTTC.

V and J are TRBV14 and TRBJ2-1; 12 bases are shared with TRBD1. Germline V gene lookup returns CDR1 SGHDN and CDR2 FVKESK. CDR3 length: 17 residues. V trimming: 5 bases; J trimming: 2 bases; junction bases outside the gene matches: 7. CDR3 coding DNA: TGTGCCAGCAGCTCCGGGACAGGGGGCTTCGCCTACAATGAGCAGTTCTTC. Encoded protein: CASSSGTGGFAYNEQFF.

V gene TRBV11-2 combines with J gene TRBJ1-1; 10 bases line up with TRBD1. The CDR3 sequence is 17 residues long. CDR1 SGHAT and CDR2 FQNNGV come from the germline V gene. V dropped 4 bases and J dropped 0; count of bases not matched to a gene: 8. DNA for the CDR3: TGTGCCAGCAGCTCGGGACAGGGGTTCTCGATGAACACTGAAGCTTTCTTT. Its translation is CASSSGQGFSMNTEAFF.

V gene TRBV6-5 combines with J gene TRBJ1-1; D is undetermined. Germline assignment: CDR1 MNHEY and CDR2 SVGAGI. The CDR3 consists of 13 residues. V lost 2 bases, J lost 1 base, and 5 bases lay in between. The CDR3 region has the DNA TGTGCCAGCAGTTACAAGCGGAACACTGAAGCTTTCTTT. Encoded protein: CASSYKRNTEAFF.